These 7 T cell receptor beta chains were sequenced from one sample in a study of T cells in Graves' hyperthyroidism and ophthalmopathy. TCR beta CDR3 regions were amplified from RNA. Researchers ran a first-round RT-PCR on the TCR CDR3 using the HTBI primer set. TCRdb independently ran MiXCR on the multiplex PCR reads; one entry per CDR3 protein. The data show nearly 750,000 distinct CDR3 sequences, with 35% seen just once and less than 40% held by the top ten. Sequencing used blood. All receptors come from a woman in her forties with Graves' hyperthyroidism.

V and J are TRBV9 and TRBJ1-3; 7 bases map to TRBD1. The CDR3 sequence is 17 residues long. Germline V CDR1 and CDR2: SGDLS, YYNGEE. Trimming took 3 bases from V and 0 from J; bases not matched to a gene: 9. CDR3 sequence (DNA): TGTGCCAGCAGCGAGACTGGACAGGAGAGCTCTGGAAACACCATATATTTT. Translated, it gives CASSETGQESSGNTIYF.

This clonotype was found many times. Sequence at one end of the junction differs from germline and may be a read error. The CDR3 sequence is CASSLTGNYEQYF. The CDR3 nucleotides are TGTGCCAGCAGCTTAACAGGGAACTACGAGCAGTACTTC. The rearrangement joins TRBV5-1 to TRBJ2-7, with a tentative D call TRBD1 (6 bases). This CDR3 is 13 amino acids long. Germline loops: CDR1 SGHRS, CDR2 YFSETQ.

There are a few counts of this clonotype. The CDR3 bases are TGCGCCAGCAGCTCGGGCAGTTTCGGCACTGAAGCTTTCTTT. Translated, it gives CASSSGSFGTEAFF. V and J are TRBV5-1 and TRBJ1-1; D gene ambiguous. CDR3 length: 14 residues. From germline, CDR1 is SGHRS and CDR2 YFSETQ. Trimming left V 3 bases short and J 4 bases short, with 13 bases between.

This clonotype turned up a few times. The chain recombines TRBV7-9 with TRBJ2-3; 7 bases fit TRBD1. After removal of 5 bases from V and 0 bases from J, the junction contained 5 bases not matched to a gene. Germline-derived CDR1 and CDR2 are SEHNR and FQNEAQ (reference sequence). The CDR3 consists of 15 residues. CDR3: CASSHRQGSTDTQYF. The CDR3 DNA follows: TGTGCCAGCAGCCACCGACAGGGAAGCACAGATACGCAGTATTTT.

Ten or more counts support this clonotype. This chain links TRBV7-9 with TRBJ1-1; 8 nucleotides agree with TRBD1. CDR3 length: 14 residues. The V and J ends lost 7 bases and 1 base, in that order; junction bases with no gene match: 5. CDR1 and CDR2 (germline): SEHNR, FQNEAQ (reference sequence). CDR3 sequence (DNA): TGTGCCAGCACCTCGGGACAGGCGAACACTGAAGCTTTCTTT. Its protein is CASTSGQANTEAFF.

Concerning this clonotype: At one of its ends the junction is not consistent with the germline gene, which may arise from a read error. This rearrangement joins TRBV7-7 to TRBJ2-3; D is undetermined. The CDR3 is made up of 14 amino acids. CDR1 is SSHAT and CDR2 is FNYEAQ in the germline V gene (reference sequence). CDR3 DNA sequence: TGTGCTAGCAGCTTAGTCCTTCTCACAGATACGCAGTATTTT. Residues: CASSLVLLTDTQYF. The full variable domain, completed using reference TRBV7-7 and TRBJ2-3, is GAGVSQSPRYKVTKRGQDVTLRCDPISSHATLYWYQQALGQGPEFLTYFNYEAQPDKSGLPSDRFSAERPEGSISTLTIQRTEQRDSAMYRCASSLVLLTDTQYFGPGTRLTVL.

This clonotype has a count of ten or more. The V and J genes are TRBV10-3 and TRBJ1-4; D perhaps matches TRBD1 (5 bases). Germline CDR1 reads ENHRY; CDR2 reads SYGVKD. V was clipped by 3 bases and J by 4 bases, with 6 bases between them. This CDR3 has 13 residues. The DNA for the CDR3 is TGTGCCATCAGTGACAGGGTTAATGAAAAACTGTTTTTT. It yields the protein CAISDRVNEKLFF.